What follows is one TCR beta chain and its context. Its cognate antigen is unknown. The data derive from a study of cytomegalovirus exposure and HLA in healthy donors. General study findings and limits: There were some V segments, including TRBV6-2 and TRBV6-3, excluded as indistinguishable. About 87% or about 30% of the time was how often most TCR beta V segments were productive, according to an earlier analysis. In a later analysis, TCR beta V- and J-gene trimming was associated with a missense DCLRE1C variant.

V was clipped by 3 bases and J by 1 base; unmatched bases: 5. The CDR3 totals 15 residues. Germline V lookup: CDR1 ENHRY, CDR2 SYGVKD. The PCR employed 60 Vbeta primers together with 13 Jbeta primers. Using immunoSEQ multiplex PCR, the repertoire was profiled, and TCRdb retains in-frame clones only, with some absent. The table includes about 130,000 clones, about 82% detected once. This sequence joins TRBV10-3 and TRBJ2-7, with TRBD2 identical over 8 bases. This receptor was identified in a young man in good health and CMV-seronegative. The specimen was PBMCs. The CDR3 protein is CAISEELAGSYEQYF. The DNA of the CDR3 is TGTGCCATCAGTGAAGAATTAGCGGGGTCCTACGAGCAGTACTTC.